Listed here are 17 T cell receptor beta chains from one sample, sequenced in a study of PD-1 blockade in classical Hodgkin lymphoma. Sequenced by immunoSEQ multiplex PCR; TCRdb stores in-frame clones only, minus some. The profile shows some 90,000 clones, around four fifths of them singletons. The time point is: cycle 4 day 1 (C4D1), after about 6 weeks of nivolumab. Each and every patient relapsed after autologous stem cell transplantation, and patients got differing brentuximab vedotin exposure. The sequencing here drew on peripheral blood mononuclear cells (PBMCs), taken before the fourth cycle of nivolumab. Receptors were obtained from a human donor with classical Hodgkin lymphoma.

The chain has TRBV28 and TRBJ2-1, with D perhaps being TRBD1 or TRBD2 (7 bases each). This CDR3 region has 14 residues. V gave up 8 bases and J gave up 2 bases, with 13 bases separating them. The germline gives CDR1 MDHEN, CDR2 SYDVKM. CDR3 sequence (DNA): TGTGCCAGCGGGGAGGGACAGCCCTACAATGAGCAGTTCTTC. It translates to CASGEGQPYNEQFF.

The CDR3 protein is CASSARDRGNREQYF. CDR3 in DNA: TGTGCCAGCAGCGCAAGAGACAGGGGGAACCGCGAGCAGTACTTC. This rearrangement joins TRBV13 to TRBJ2-7; 9 nucleotides match TRBD1. Germline V gives CDR1 PRHDT, CDR2 FYEKMQ (reference sequence). The CDR3 is made up of 15 amino acids. J gave up 6 bases and V 5 bases, and 11 bases lay outside the gene matches.

CDR3 nucleotides: TGTGCCAGCAGGCCCGGGACAGGGTACTACGAGCAGTACTTC. The encoded protein is CASRPGTGYYEQYF. The chain couples TRBV5-6 to TRBJ2-7, with 9 bases aligning to TRBD1. J lost 3 bases, V lost 5 bases, and 6 bases had no gene match. The germline CDR1 and CDR2 sequences are SGHDT and YYEEEE. The CDR3 runs to 14 residues.

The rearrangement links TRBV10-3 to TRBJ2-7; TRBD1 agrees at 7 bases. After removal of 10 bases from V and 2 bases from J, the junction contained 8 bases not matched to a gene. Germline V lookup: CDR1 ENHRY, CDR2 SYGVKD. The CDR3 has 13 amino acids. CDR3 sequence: CATRDSQAYEQYF. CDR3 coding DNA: TGTGCCACCAGGGACAGCCAGGCCTACGAGCAGTACTTC.

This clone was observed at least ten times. CDR3 loop: CAWSVYPAGANVLTF. Here the CDR3 DNA reads TGTGCCTGGAGTGTATATCCGGCTGGGGCCAACGTCCTGACTTTC. The chain employs TRBV30 and TRBJ2-6; D is unclear. The CDR3 length is 15 residues. Germline assignment: CDR1 GTSNPN and CDR2 SVGIG (reference sequence). Deletions cut 0 bases from V and 2 bases from J, with 8 bases between.

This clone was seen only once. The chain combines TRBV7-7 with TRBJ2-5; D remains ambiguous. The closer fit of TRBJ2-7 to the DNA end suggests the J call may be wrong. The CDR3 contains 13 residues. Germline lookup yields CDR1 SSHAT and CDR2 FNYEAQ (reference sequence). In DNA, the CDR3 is TGTGCCAGCAGCTTATTAGGGTCTTACGAGCAGTACTTC. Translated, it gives CASSLLGSYEQYF.

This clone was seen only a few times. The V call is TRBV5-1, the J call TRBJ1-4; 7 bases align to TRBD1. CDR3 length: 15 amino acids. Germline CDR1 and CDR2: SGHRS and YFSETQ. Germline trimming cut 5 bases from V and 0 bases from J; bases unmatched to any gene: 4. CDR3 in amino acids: CASRAGTATNEKLFF. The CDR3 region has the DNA TGCGCCAGCAGAGCCGGGACAGCAACTAATGAAAAACTGTTTTTT. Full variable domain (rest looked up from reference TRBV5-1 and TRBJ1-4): KAGVTQTPRYLIKTRGQQVTLSCSPISGHRSVSWYQQTPGQGLQFLFEYFSETQRNKGNFPGRFSGRQFSNSRSEMNVSTLELGDSALYLCASRAGTATNEKLFFGSGTQLSVL.

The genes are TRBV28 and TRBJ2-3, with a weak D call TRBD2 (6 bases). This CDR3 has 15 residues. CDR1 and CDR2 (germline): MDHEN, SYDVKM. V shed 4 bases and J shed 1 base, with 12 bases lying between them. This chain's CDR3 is CASSSTSSGTDTQYF. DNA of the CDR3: TGTGCCAGCAGTTCCACTAGCTCCGGCACAGATACGCAGTATTTT.

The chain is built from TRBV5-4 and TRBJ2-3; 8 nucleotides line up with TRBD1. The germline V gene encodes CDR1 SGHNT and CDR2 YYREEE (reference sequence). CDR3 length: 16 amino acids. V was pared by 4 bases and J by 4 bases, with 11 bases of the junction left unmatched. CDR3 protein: CASSVAPGQDADTQYF. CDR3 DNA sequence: TGTGCCAGCAGCGTGGCTCCGGGACAGGACGCAGATACGCAGTATTTT.

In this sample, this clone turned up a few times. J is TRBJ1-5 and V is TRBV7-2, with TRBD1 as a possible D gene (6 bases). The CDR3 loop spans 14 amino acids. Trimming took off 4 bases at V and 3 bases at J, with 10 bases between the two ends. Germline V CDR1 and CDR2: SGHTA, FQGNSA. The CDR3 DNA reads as TGTGCCAGCAGCTACCGGACAGACAATCAGCCCCAGCATTTT. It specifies CASSYRTDNQPQHF. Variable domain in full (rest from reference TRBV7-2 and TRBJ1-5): GAGVSQSPSNKVTEKGKDVELRCDPISGHTALYWYRQSLGQGLEFLIYFQGNSAPDKSGLPSDRFSAERTGGSVSTLTIQRTQQEDSAVYLCASSYRTDNQPQHFGDGTRLSIL.

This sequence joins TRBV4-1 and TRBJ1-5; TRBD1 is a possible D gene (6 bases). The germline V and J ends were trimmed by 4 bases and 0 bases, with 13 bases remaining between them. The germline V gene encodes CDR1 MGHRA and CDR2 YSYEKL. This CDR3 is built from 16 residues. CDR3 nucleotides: TGCGCCAGCAGCCCCTCCGGGACACCTAGCAATCAGCCCCAGCATTTT. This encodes CASSPSGTPSNQPQHF.

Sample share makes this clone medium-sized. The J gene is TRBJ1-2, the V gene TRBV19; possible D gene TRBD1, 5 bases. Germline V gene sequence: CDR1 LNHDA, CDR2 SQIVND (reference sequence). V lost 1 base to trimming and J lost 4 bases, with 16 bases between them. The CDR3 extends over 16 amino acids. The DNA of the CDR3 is TGTGCCAGTAGTATAGGACAGCCAGGTCAGAGCTATGGCTACACCTTC. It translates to CASSIGQPGQSYGYTF.

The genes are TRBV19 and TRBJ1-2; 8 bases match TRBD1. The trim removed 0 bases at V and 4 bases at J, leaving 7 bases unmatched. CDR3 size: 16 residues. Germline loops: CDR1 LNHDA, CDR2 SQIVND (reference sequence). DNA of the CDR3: TGTGCCAGTAGTATAGAACTCCTCGACAGGGGCTATGGCTACACCTTC. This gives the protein CASSIELLDRGYGYTF. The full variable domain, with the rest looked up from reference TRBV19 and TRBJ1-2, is DGGITQSPKYLFRKEGQNVTLSCEQNLNHDAMYWYRQDPGQGLRLIYYSQIVNDFQKGDIAEGYSVSREKKESFPLTVTSAQKNPTAFYLCASSIELLDRGYGYTFGSGTRLTVV.

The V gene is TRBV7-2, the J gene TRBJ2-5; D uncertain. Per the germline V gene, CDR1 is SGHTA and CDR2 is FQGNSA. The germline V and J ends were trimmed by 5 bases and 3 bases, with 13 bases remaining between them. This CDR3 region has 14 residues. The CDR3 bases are TGTGCCAGCAGCGCCCGGTGGGCAGAAGAGACCCAGTACTTC. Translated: CASSARWAEETQYF.

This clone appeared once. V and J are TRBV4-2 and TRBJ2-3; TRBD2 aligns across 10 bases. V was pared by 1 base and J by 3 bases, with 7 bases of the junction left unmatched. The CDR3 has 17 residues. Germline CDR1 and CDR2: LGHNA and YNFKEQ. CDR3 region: CASSQGLAGASTDTQYF. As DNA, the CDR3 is TGTGCCAGCAGCCAAGGGCTAGCGGGAGCATCGACAGATACGCAGTATTTT.

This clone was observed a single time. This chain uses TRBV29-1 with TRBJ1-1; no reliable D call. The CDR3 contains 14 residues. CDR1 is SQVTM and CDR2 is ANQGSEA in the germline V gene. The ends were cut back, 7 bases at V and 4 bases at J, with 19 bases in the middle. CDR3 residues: CSAPLGPAGTEAFF. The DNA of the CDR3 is TGCAGCGCGCCCCTTGGGCCGGCGGGCACTGAAGCTTTCTTT.

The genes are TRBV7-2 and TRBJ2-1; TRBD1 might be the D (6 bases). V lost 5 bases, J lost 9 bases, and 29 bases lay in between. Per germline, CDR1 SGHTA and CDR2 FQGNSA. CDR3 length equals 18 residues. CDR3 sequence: CASSPQPSGQGSWGEQFF. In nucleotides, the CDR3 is TGTGCCAGCAGCCCGCAGCCCTCGGGGCAGGGGAGTTGGGGTGAGCAGTTCTTC.